What follows is one T cell receptor (beta chain) and its context. These data belong to a study of long-term antiretroviral therapy in people with HIV. The assay, immunoSEQ v3.0, was run at survey level. The assay was immunoSEQ multiplex PCR, and TCRdb's table has in-frame clones only and misses some. This table has roughly 26,000 clones, 90% to 95% appearing once. CDR3 size: 12 residues. Between the trimmed V and J ends, which lost 7 bases and 9 bases, there was a span of 13 bases. CDR1 MNHEY and CDR2 SMNVEV come from the germline V gene (reference sequence). The starting material was unsorted PBMCs, obtained around 5 years after starting antiretroviral therapy. The chain links TRBV27 to TRBJ1-5, with D unclear. This sequence was found in a woman in her 50s with HIV. The CDR3 here is CASKTSIGPQHF. Written as DNA, the CDR3 is TGTGCCAGCAAGACCTCGATTGGGCCCCAGCATTTT.